These 29 T cell receptor beta chains were all obtained from the same sample, sequenced in a study of cytomegalovirus exposure and HLA in healthy donors. Researchers ran the PCR with 60 Vbeta and 13 Jbeta primers. The data were produced by immunoSEQ multiplex PCR, yet TCRdb's version contains in-frame clones alone and is incomplete. The data hold 200,000 to 250,000 clones, with 83% observed a single time. What was sequenced was PBMCs. Receptors originate from a girl aged 10 to 17 in good health and CMV-seronegative.

To note about this clone: Other DNA sequences in this sample translate to the same CDR3. This chain joins TRBV29-1 and TRBJ1-4; 7 positions agree with TRBD1. The CDR3 totals 13 residues. V lost 6 bases, J lost 6 bases, and 7 bases stayed unmatched. CDR1 is SQVTM and CDR2 is ANQGSEA in the germline V gene. CDR3 bases: TGCAGCGTGGGGAGCAGGGGGGATGAAAAACTGTTTTTT. Protein product: CSVGSRGDEKLFF. Filled out from reference TRBV29-1 and TRBJ1-4, the complete variable domain reads SAVISQKPSRDICQRGTSLTIQCQVDSQVTMMFWYRQQPGQSLTLIATANQGSEATYESGFVIDKFPISRPNLTFSTLTVSNMSPEDSSIYLCSVGSRGDEKLFFGSGTQLSVL.

This clone appeared a single time. The chain is built from TRBV5-8 and TRBJ1-3; weak D call: TRBD1 (6 bases). The CDR3 spans 15 residues. Germline V gene sequence: CDR1 SGHTS, CDR2 YDEGEE. The V and J ends lost 3 bases and 0 bases respectively, with 10 bases between them. The DNA for the CDR3 is TGTGCCAGCAGCTGGGACAACCGCTCTGGAAACACCATATATTTT. Its protein product is CASSWDNRSGNTIYF.

The chain employs TRBV4-3 and TRBJ2-7; D ambiguous. Trimming pared 0 bases from V and 0 bases from J, leaving 15 bases between. The germline V gene encodes CDR1 LGHNA and CDR2 YSLEER. The CDR3 has 17 amino acids. The CDR3 DNA follows: TGCGCCAGCAGCCAAGATCTTAGGCAGGATAACTCCTACGAGCAGTACTTC. Protein product: CASSQDLRQDNSYEQYF.

The chain combines TRBV13 with TRBJ1-3; D might be TRBD1 (5 bases). Trimming shortened V by 5 bases and J by 0 bases, and 14 bases separated the two germline ends. The germline V gene encodes CDR1 PRHDT and CDR2 FYEKMQ (reference sequence). The CDR3 spans 16 residues. The CDR3 reads CASSTKQVLSGNTIYF. The CDR3 DNA reads as TGTGCCAGCAGCACTAAACAGGTCCTCTCTGGAAACACCATATATTTT.

The genes are TRBV4-1 and TRBJ2-1; D is uncertain. From germline, CDR1 is MGHRA and CDR2 YSYEKL. The V and J ends lost 1 base and 8 bases respectively, with 6 bases between them. The length of the CDR3 is 12 residues. CDR3 DNA: TGCGCCAGCAGCCAAGTTCTTCATGAGCAGTTCTTC. This gives the protein CASSQVLHEQFF.

This chain uses TRBV28 with TRBJ1-1, with 11 bases matching TRBD1. J was trimmed by 11 bases and V by 9 bases; bases with no gene match: 14. The CDR3 has 14 residues. CDR1 and CDR2 from the germline V gene are MDHEN and SYDVKM. The CDR3 DNA reads TGTGCCAGTCTGCCATGGACAGGGGGCAGCGAGGCTTTCTTT. Its protein is CASLPWTGGSEAFF.

The chain couples TRBV4-1 to TRBJ2-1; 7 bases are shared with TRBD2. From germline, CDR1 is MGHRA and CDR2 YSYEKL. V lost 0 bases to trimming and J lost 15 bases; unmatched junction nucleotides: 8. This CDR3 comprises 13 residues. In DNA, the CDR3 is TGCGCCAGCAGCCAAGAGGGGGGGGTGATGGTGTTCTTC. Its translation is CASSQEGGVMVFF.

V and J are TRBV11-2 and TRBJ1-1, with 12 bases fitting TRBD1. J was trimmed by 10 bases and V by 3 bases; bases with no gene match: 6. The CDR3 spans 14 residues. Germline loops: CDR1 SGHAT, CDR2 FQNNGV. DNA of the CDR3: TGTGCCAGCAGCTTGGGACAGGGGGCTTTGGTAGCTTTCTTT. Its translation: CASSLGQGALVAFF.

CDR3 bases: TGTGCCAGCAGCCCAGCCGAGCGGGGGGTGCAGACCCAGTACTTC. Its translation: CASSPAERGVQTQYF. This chain links TRBV6-1 with TRBJ2-5; 9 bases line up with TRBD2. Germline lookup yields CDR1 MNHNS and CDR2 SASEGT. V was pared by 6 bases and J by 6 bases, with 11 bases of the junction left unmatched. This CDR3 spans 15 amino acids.

The V and J genes are TRBV28 and TRBJ2-2; 7 bases agree with TRBD1. Per germline, CDR1 MDHEN and CDR2 SYDVKM. The trim removed 6 bases at V and 0 bases at J, leaving 1 base unmatched. The CDR3 is 14 residues long. DNA of the CDR3: TGTGCCAGCAGGGGGACAGCGAACACCGGGGAGCTGTTTTTT. It codes for CASRGTANTGELFF.

A single count supports this clone. This chain uses TRBV11-1 with TRBJ2-1; 9 nucleotides line up with TRBD2. In germline, CDR1 is SGHAT, CDR2 FQDESV (reference sequence). This CDR3 spans 14 amino acids. Trimming cost V 5 bases and J 4 bases; bases outside gene matches: 3. The CDR3 DNA follows: TGTGCCAGCAGCCCGCGGGAGGGATACAATGAGCAGTTCTTC. Protein: CASSPREGYNEQFF. Together with reference TRBV11-1 and TRBJ2-1, the CDR3 gives the full variable domain: EAEVAQSPRYKITEKSQAVAFWCDPISGHATLYWYRQILGQGPELLVQFQDESVVDDSQLPKDRFSAERLKGVDSTLKIQPAELGDSAMYLCASSPREGYNEQFFGPGTRLTVL.

This clone appeared once. The chain combines TRBV10-3 with TRBJ2-3; 12 bases align to TRBD2. The germline V gene encodes CDR1 ENHRY and CDR2 SYGVKD. V gave up 5 bases and J gave up 2 bases; unmatched junction bases: 5. The CDR3 covers 16 residues. CDR3 in DNA: TGTGCCATCAGTTCTAGCGGGGGGGGTCTCACAGATACGCAGTATTTT. Amino acids: CAISSSGGGLTDTQYF.

This clone has a single count. V usage is TRBV6-4 and J usage is TRBJ2-1; tentatively, D is TRBD1 (7 bases). The CDR3 totals 14 residues. Germline CDR1 reads MRHNA; CDR2 reads SNTAGT. V lost 6 bases to trimming and J lost 1 base, with 10 bases between them. In nucleotides, the CDR3 is TGTGCCAGCAGCGCGGGACAGTCCTACAATGAGCAGTTCTTC. This sequence encodes CASSAGQSYNEQFF.

This clone was recorded once. The rearrangement links TRBV5-1 to TRBJ2-1; D might be TRBD2 (6 bases). The ends were cut back, 4 bases at V and 0 bases at J, with 11 bases in the middle. The CDR3 extends over 15 amino acids. Per the germline V gene, CDR1 is SGHRS and CDR2 is YFSETQ. CDR3 in DNA: TGCGCCAGCAGCCGCGGGACTGTCTCCTACAATGAGCAGTTCTTC. Translation gives CASSRGTVSYNEQFF.

The chain employs TRBV7-9 and TRBJ1-1; perhaps TRBD1 as D (6 bases). Germline V CDR1 and CDR2: SEHNR, FQNEAQ (reference sequence). The V gene lost 6 bases and the J gene lost 1 base, with 9 bases spanning the gap. CDR3 length: 13 amino acids. Written as DNA, the CDR3 is TGTGCCAGCAGGAGGGGGAGGAACACTGAAGCTTTCTTT. Residues: CASRRGRNTEAFF.

The V and J genes are TRBV7-9 and TRBJ1-2, with 11 bases lining up with TRBD1. CDR1 and CDR2 (germline): SEHNR, FQNEAQ (reference sequence). The CDR3 covers 19 residues. J was trimmed by 3 bases and V by 1 base; bases with no gene match: 13. In DNA form, the CDR3 reads TGTGCCAGCAGCTTAGGGCGAAAGGCCGGGACAGGGGGTGACTATGGCTACACCTTC. It specifies CASSLGRKAGTGGDYGYTF.

J is TRBJ2-3 and V is TRBV7-2; TRBD2 is a possible D gene (6 bases). The V end was cut by 1 base, the J end by 6 bases, with 14 bases between. The CDR3 has 15 amino acids. CDR1 and CDR2 (germline): SGHTA, FQGNSA. DNA for the CDR3: TGTGCCAGCAGCTTAGAGGGAGGCAGGGATGATACGCAGTATTTT. Residues: CASSLEGGRDDTQYF.

The CDR3 DNA sequence: TGCAGTGCTACAACACGAGGCTACACCTTC. Its translation: CSATTRGYTF. This chain uses TRBV20-1 with TRBJ1-2; D remains ambiguous. The CDR3 covers 10 residues. The germline V gene encodes CDR1 DFQATT and CDR2 SNEGSKA (reference sequence). Trimming pared 4 bases from V and 8 bases from J, leaving 8 bases between.

This chain connects TRBV5-1 to TRBJ1-2; TRBD1 aligns across 7 bases. The CDR3 is 16 residues long. CDR1 and CDR2 (germline): SGHRS, YFSETQ. V shed 0 bases and J 2 bases; nucleotides not matched to a gene: 7. The CDR3 region has the DNA TGCGCCAGCAGCTTGGCCGAAGGGGGCCTAAACTATGGCTACACCTTC. It is translated as CASSLAEGGLNYGYTF.

The chain joins TRBV7-3 to TRBJ1-1; 11 bases agree with TRBD1. Germline values: CDR1 SGHTA, CDR2 FQGTGA. CDR3 size: 16 residues. V dropped 5 bases and J dropped 1; count of bases not matched to a gene: 6. The CDR3 spells CASSGGQGATNTEAFF. The DNA for the CDR3 is TGTGCCAGCAGCGGTGGACAGGGGGCGACGAACACTGAAGCTTTCTTT.

This clone was seen a single time. The chain combines TRBV2 with TRBJ2-5, with a tentative D call TRBD2 (5 bases). The length of the CDR3 is 15 residues. V lost 6 bases, J lost 6 bases, and 20 bases lay in between. The germline V gene encodes CDR1 SNHLY and CDR2 FYNNEI. Here the CDR3 DNA reads TGTGCCAGCAGGGCCAGGCTGGAGGTGGAGAAGACCCAGTACTTC. It translates to CASRARLEVEKTQYF.

This clone has only a few counts. The chain combines TRBV6-5 with TRBJ1-6; tentative D call: TRBD1 (6 bases). Germline CDR1 and CDR2: MNHEY and SVGAGI. The V end lost 6 bases, the J end lost 10 bases, and 13 bases lay between the germline ends. This CDR3 has 13 residues. The CDR3 nucleotides read TGTGCCAGCAGATTTACAGGGCGATCACCCCTCCACTTT. Its translation is CASRFTGRSPLHF.

The chain carries TRBV7-9 and TRBJ2-3; the match to TRBD2 covers 11 bases. CDR1 is SEHNR and CDR2 is FQNEAQ in the germline V gene (reference sequence). After removal of 2 bases from V and 3 bases from J, the junction contained 7 bases not matched to a gene. The CDR3 runs 17 residues. This chain's CDR3 is CASSLQGPSGGTDTQYF. CDR3 nucleotides: TGTGCCAGCAGCTTACAAGGACCTAGCGGGGGGACAGATACGCAGTATTTT.

This clone was detected only a few times. The chain joins TRBV4-3 to TRBJ2-3, with TRBD2 matching over 7 bases. The trim removed 4 bases at V and 2 bases at J, leaving 3 bases unmatched. The CDR3 has 14 residues. CDR1 is LGHNA and CDR2 is YSLEER in the germline V gene. CDR3 protein: CASSLGTITDTQYF. The CDR3 DNA follows: TGCGCCAGCAGCCTCGGGACTATCACAGATACGCAGTATTTT.

The chain joins TRBV30 to TRBJ2-1, with no clear D. The germline gives CDR1 GTSNPN, CDR2 SVGIG (reference sequence). The CDR3 totals 14 residues. Trimming removed 7 bases from V and 0 bases from J, with 13 bases in between. The CDR3 DNA reads as TGTGCCTCGTACCGTACGAGCTCCTACAATGAGCAGTTCTTC. This codes for CASYRTSSYNEQFF. The full variable domain, in which reference TRBV30 and TRBJ2-1 provide the parts outside the CDR3, is SQTIHQWPATLVQPVGSPLSLECTVEGTSNPNLYWYRQAAGRGLQLLFYSVGIGQISSEVPQNLSASRPQDRQFILSSKKLLLSDSGFYLCASYRTSSYNEQFFGPGTRLTVL.

This chain joins TRBV27 and TRBJ2-7, with D maybe TRBD2 (5 bases). The germline gives CDR1 MNHEY, CDR2 SMNVEV (reference sequence). The V gene lost 10 bases and the J gene lost 4 bases, with 20 bases spanning the gap. This CDR3 is built from 14 residues. CDR3 nucleotides: TGTGCCACCAAGACGGACTTCGGGCCTTACGAGCAGTACTTC. It is translated as CATKTDFGPYEQYF.

The chain joins TRBV20-1 to TRBJ2-1; no reliable D call. V was clipped by 2 bases and J by 6 bases, with 5 bases between them. Germline loops: CDR1 DFQATT, CDR2 SNEGSKA (reference sequence). CDR3 length equals 11 residues. CDR3 DNA: TGCAGTGCTAGACTAGTCAATGAGCAGTTCTTC. Translated: CSARLVNEQFF.

J is TRBJ2-1 and V is TRBV4-2; a weak D match, TRBD2 (6 bases). The CDR3 is 17 residues long. The V and J ends lost 0 bases and 3 bases respectively, with 15 bases between them. Germline lookup yields CDR1 LGHNA and CDR2 YNFKEQ. This CDR3 reads CASSQDLMVAVYNEQFF. The CDR3 DNA sequence: TGTGCCAGCAGCCAAGATCTAATGGTAGCGGTCTACAATGAGCAGTTCTTC.

This rearrangement joins TRBV12-1 to TRBJ1-5. TRBV12-1 represents a pseudogene. The CDR3 loop spans 15 amino acids. DNA of the CDR3: TGTGCCAGCAGCTCCGGGGGTCGTCGCAATCAGCCCCAGCATTTT. This encodes CASSSGGRRNQPQHF.